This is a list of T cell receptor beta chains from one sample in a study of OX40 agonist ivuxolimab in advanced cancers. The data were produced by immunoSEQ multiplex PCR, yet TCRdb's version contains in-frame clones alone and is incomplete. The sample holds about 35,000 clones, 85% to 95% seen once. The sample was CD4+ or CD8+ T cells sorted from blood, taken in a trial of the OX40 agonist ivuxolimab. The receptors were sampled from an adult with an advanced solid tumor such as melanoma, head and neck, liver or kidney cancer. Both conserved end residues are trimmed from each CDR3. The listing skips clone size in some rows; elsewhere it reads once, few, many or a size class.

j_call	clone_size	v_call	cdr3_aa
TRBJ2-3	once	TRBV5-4	ASSTPLGSTDTQY
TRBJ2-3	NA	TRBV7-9	ASSLWPRGPSTDTQY
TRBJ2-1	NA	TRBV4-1	ASSQESRHSGTGQF
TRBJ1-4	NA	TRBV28	ASSYPNEKLF
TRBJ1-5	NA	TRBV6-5	ASSYDSRSNQPQH
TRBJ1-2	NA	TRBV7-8	ASSSDRVYGYT
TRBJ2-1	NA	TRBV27	ASSFVGAPAGNEQF
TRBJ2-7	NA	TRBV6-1	ASRWTGSYEQY
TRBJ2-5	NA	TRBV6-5	ASSYSGTKETQY
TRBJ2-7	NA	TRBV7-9	ASSLGLAKIYEQY
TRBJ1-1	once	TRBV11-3	ASSFNRDAEAF
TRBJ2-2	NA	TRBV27	ASNPNRGLGELF
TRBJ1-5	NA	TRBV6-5	ASSPGSGQPQH
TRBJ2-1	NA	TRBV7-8	ASSFSSSGGQTWGYNEQF
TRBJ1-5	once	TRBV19	ASSIVPDSNQPQH
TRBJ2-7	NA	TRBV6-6	ASRPSGTYEQY
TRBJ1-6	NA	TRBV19	ASSAILDSANSPLH
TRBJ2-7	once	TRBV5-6	ASSFFARADEQY
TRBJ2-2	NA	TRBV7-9	ASSLGAGGSTGELF
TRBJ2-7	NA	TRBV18	ASSGTGGIYEQY
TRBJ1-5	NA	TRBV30	ACGVQPQH
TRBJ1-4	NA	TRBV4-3	ASSQVTGPEKLF
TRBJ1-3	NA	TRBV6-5	ASSYSGGGSGNTIY
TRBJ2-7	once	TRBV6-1	ASSEGRGLSYEQY
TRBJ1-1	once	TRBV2	ASSASAAEAF
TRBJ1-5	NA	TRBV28	ASSISGGTGGRNQPQH
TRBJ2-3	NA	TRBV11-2	ASSLGPGETDTQY
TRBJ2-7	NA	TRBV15	ATSRDPGSYEQY
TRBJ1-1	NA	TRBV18	ASSPRTAGGTEAF
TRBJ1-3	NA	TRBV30	AWSTKDRVGNTIY
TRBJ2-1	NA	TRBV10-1	ASSKSGSGSYEQF
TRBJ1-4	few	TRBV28	ASSLAATNEKLF
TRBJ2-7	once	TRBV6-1	ASRSRGGGEQY
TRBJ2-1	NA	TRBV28	ASHGDTPYNEQF
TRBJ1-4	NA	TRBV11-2	ASSKTGTNEKLF
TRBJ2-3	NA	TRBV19	ASSYGLQGTDTQY
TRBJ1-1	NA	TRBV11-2	ASSHINTEAF
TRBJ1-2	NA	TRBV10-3	AISGQSYGYT
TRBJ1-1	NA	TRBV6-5	ASSFRQGSAF
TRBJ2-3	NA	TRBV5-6	ASSGTGATDTQY
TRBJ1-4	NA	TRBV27	ASRRTQDEKLF
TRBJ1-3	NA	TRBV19	ASTTRQGSPGNTIY
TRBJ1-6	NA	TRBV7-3	ASSLVAGIDSPLH
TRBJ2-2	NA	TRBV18	ASSPSQGSGELF
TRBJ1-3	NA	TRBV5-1	ASSLLSGQSSGNTIY
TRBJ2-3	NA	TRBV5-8	ASSLRPEPSTDTQY
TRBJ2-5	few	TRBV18	ASSLAAGGVGETQY
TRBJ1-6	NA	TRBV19	ATQSRDRNSPLH
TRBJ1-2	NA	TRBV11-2	ASSLVRTGGNGYT
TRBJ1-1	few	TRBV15	ATSRGPNTEAF
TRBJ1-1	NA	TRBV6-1	ASSGGRMNTEAF
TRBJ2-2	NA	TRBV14	ASSQESYTGELF
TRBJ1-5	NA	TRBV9	ASSVGGRGRVNQPQH
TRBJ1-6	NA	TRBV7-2	ASSFLGSPLH
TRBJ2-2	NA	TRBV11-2	ASSFGLVGTGELF
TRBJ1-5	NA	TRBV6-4	ASSQDLGAQPQH
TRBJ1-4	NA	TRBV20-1	SANRDEKLF
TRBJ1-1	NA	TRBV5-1	ASRGGRGTEAF
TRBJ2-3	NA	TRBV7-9	ASSLGGLDTQY
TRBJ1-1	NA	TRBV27	ASRPNGQGREAF